This paragraph reports one TCR beta chain. HTBI primers from iRepertoire and Arm-PCR of CDR3 regions yielded the TCR beta libraries. MiXCR, applied by TCRdb to the multiplex PCR reads, yields one record per CDR3 protein. The data contain about 660,000 distinct CDR3 sequences, 25% to 30% of them singletons. This record belongs to a study of regulatory T cells in long-lasting Graves disease. Germline V lookup: CDR1 MDHEN, CDR2 SYDVKM. Trimming left V 5 bases short and J 7 bases short, with 36 bases between. CDR3 length equals 21 residues. The time point: persistent/refractory GD, antithyroid drugs over 5 years with positive TRAb. PBMCs were the source of the RNA used for TCR sequencing.

This receptor was identified in a female donor with Graves disease. The chain is built from TRBV28 and TRBJ1-5, with a possible D match to TRBD1 (6 bases). This sample comprised peripheral blood mononuclear cells (PBMCs), obtained when the disease was refractory, from a patient treated with antithyroid drugs. The CDR3 loop is CASSDVASGEKGWAVGQPQHF. CDR3 nucleotides: TGTGCCAGCAGTGACGTCGCTTCAGGGGAGAAAGGGTGGGCCGTAGGCCAGCCCCAGCATTTT.